This T cell receptor (beta chain) is from a study of blood T cell repertoires in COVID-19. The overall study: Whether acute or convalescent, the COVID-19 samples came from the United States, Italy and Spain. The analysed material was cDNA or gDNA that came from T cells, B-cell-depleted T cells, or PBMCs.

Authors' analysis steps: By means of reference gene primer amplification, nucleated cell counts were estimated. Repertoires were generated with immunoSEQ multiplex PCR, while TCRdb's copy carries only in-frame clones and drops some. That table furnishes V, J and clone size, whereas the DNA furnished D and trimming. Seen here are 30,000 to 40,000 clones, approximately 86% observed once, and the top ten hold 5% to 6.5%. CDR3 length equals 14 residues. Germline V gene sequence: CDR1 SEHNR, CDR2 FQNEAQ (reference sequence). Trimming at V came to 5 bases and at J to 3 bases, leaving 5 bases not matched to a gene.

Sequences were obtained from peripheral blood. The V call is TRBV7-9, the J call TRBJ1-1, with TRBD1 identical over 8 bases. The TCR sequence derives from a woman older than 75 with active or convalescent COVID-19. The CDR3 DNA reads TGTGCCAGCAGCCCAGGGGGCTGGGACACTGAAGCTTTCTTT. It codes for CASSPGGWDTEAFF. The full variable domain, its missing parts supplied by reference TRBV7-9 and TRBJ1-1, is DTGVSQNPRHKITKRGQNVTFRCDPISEHNRLYWYRQTLGQGPEFLTYFQNEAQLEKSRLLSDRFSAERPKGSFSTLEIQRTEQGDSAMYLCASSPGGWDTEAFFGQGTRLTVV.